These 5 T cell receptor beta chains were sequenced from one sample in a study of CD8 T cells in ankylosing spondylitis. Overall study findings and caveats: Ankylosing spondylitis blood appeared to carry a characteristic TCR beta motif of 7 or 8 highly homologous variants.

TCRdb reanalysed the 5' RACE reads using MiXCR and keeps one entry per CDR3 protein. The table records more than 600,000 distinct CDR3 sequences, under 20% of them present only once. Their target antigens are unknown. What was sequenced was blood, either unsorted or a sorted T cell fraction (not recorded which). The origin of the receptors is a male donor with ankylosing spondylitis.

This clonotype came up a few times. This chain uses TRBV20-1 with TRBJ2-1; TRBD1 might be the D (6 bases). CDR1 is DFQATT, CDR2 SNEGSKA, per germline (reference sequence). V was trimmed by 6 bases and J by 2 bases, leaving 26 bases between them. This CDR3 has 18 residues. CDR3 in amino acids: CSASVDKGYRVAYNEQFF. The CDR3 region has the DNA TGCAGTGCCTCCGTGGATAAGGGTTACAGGGTGGCCTACAATGAGCAGTTCTTC.

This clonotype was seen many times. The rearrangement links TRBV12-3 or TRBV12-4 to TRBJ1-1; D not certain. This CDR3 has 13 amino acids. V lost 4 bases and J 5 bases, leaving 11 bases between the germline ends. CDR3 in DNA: TGTGCCAGCAGTTCTAAAATGGGGACTGAAGCTTTCTTT. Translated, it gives CASSSKMGTEAFF.

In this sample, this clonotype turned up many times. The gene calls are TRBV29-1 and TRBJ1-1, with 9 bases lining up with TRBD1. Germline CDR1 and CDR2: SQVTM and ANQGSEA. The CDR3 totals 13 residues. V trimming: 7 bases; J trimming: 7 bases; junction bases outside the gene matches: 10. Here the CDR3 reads CSGTTGGPSEAFF. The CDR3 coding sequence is TGCAGCGGGACCACAGGGGGCCCCAGTGAAGCTTTCTTT. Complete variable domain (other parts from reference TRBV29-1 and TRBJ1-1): SAVISQKPSRDICQRGTSLTIQCQVDSQVTMMFWYRQQPGQSLTLIATANQGSEATYESGFVIDKFPISRPNLTFSTLTVSNMSPEDSSIYLCSGTTGGPSEAFFGQGTRLTVV.

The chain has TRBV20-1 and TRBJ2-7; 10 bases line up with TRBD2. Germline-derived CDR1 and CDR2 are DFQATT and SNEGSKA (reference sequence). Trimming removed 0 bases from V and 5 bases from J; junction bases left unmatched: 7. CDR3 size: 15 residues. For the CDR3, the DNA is TGCAGTGCTAGAGATGGGCTAGCGGGAGCCCACGAGCAGTACTTC. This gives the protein CSARDGLAGAHEQYF.

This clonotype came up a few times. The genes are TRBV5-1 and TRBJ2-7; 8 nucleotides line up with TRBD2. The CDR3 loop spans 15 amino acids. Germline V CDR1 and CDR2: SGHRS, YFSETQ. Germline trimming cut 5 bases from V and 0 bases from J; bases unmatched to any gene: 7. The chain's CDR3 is CASRHVGLDSYEQYF. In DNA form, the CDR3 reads TGCGCCAGCAGACACGTGGGACTAGACTCCTACGAGCAGTACTTC.